This record looks at one T cell receptor beta chain sequence and its context. The data stem from a study of blood T cell repertoires in COVID-19. On the study more broadly: Sites in the United States, Italy and Spain provided acute and convalescent COVID-19 samples.

In germline, CDR1 is LGHNA, CDR2 YSLEER. V was pared by 4 bases and J by 4 bases, with 23 bases between. The CDR3 totals 18 residues. Using immunoSEQ multiplex PCR, the repertoire was profiled, and TCRdb retains in-frame clones only, with some absent. This sample has some 67,000 clones; around 87% occur once, and the top ten carry approximately 5.4%. This TCR derives from a man aged 45-60 years with active COVID-19. Sequencing input: peripheral blood. The J gene is TRBJ2-1, the V gene TRBV4-3, with a weak D call TRBD2 (6 bases). The CDR3 here is CASSRGPPGLETYNEQFF. The DNA for the CDR3 is TGCGCCAGCAGCCGAGGCCCCCCGGGACTGGAAACTTACAATGAGCAGTTCTTC.